The clone carrying this TCR beta chain was seen just once. This CDR3 has 14 amino acids. Germline V gene lookup returns CDR1 SGHRS and CDR2 YFSETQ. V was clipped by 5 bases and J by 7 bases; unmatched bases: 6. The sample belongs to a study of T cells in tuberculosis. Time point of the sample: new active TB diagnosis, blood taken before or within 7 days of starting treatment. Libraries were prepared by immunoSEQ multiplex PCR; TCRdb keeps only in-frame clonotypes and omits some of them. The table has 25,000 to 30,000 clones, just over 90% seen once. The receptor's source is an adult with tuberculosis. The rearrangement links TRBV5-1 to TRBJ1-4; 9 bases align to TRBD1. The specimen comprised PBMCs, sampled at tuberculosis diagnosis. The CDR3 loop is CASRRTGEGEKLFF. DNA for the CDR3: TGCGCCAGCAGACGGACAGGGGAGGGTGAAAAACTGTTTTTT.